The present T cell receptor (beta chain) was sequenced within a study of cytomegalovirus exposure and HLA in healthy donors. Study-wide points: V- and J-gene trimming of TCR beta was linked (in a later analysis) to a missense DCLRE1C variant. Earlier findings revealed that most TCR beta V segments proved productive either about 87% or about 30% of the time.

Concerning this clone itself: Its specificity is not known.

The primer mix had 60 Vbeta and 13 Jbeta primers. Authors' analysis steps: Roughly 80 million unique TCR beta chains, 9.5 million to 14 million shared, were counted in a later analysis. The protocol was immunoSEQ multiplex PCR, while the TCRdb copy is restricted to in-frame clones and leaves out a portion. V, J and clone size were drawn from that table, and D and trimming were deduced from the DNA. The data include 130,000 or so clones; the top ten clones carry approximately 1.7%. V lost 3 bases to trimming and J lost 2 bases; unmatched junction nucleotides: 11. The CDR3 length is 17 residues. The V gene's germline CDR1 is SGHRS and CDR2 YFSETQ.

The chain uses TRBV5-1 and TRBJ2-7; TRBD2 aligns across 10 bases. The clonotype originates from a woman aged 40-49 years in good health and CMV-seropositive. The specimen was PBMCs. CDR3 in DNA: TGCGCCAGCAGCTCTAGAATTACTAGCGGGGAGACCTACGAGCAGTACTTC. It specifies CASSSRITSGETYEQYF.